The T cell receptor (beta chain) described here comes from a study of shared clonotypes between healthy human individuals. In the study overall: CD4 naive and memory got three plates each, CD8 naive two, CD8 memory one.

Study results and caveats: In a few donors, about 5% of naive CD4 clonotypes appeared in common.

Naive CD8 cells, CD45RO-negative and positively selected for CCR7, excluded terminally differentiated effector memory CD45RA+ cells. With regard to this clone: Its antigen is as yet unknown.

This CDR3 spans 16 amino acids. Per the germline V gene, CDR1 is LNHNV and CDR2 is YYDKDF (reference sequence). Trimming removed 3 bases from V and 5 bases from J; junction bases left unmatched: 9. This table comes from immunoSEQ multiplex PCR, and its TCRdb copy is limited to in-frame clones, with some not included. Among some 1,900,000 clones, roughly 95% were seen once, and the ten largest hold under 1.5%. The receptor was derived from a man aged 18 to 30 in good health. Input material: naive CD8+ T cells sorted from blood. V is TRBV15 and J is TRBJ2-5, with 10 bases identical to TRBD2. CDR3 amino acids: CATSSTTSGMEETQYF. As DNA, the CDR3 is TGTGCCACCAGCAGTACCACTAGCGGGATGGAGGAGACCCAGTACTTC.